The clone carrying this T cell receptor (beta chain) was seen a few times. The target antigen is unknown. The CDR3 is 14 amino acids. Germline CDR1 and CDR2: MNHNS and SASEGT. V was pared by 6 bases and J by 1 base, with 6 bases of the junction left unmatched. This sample is drawn from a study of response to subunit inactivated influenza vaccine. Study results and limitations: Researchers suggested that each seasonal influenza vaccination recruits few new T cells.

One entry per CDR3 protein, called by TCRdb with MiXCR from the RT-PCR reads. The data contain over 750,000 distinct CDR3 sequences, around 20% of them singletons. V and J are TRBV6-1 and TRBJ2-7; 7 bases align to TRBD1. Sequencing used PBMCs from blood, obtained roughly 5 days after vaccination. The TCR was taken from a man over 45 who received an inactivated influenza vaccine. The CDR3 here is CASRPGQLSYEQYF. The DNA for the CDR3 is TGTGCCAGCAGACCGGGACAGCTATCCTACGAGCAGTACTTC.